This TCR beta chain was found in a study of OX40 agonist ivuxolimab in advanced cancers. Study at large: Allowance was made for prior anti-PD-1, anti-PD-L1 or anti-CTLA-4 therapy, and around 41% had some.

About this clone itself: Its antigen is unknown.

The V gene end was trimmed by 4 bases and the J gene end by 3 bases; junction bases not matched to a gene: 3. CDR1 is ENHRY and CDR2 is SYGVKD in the germline V gene. CDR3 length: 16 residues. General observations from the study: Antigen targets of the expanded peripheral T cells went undetermined.

Data came from immunoSEQ multiplex PCR; TCRdb stores just in-frame clones and leaves some out. In the table there are more than 10,000 clones, about 81% of which are singletons. The chain links TRBV10-3 to TRBJ2-1, with TRBD2 identical over 13 bases. Sequencing was performed on CD4+ or CD8+ T cells sorted from blood, taken in a trial of the OX40 agonist ivuxolimab. The source is an adult with an advanced solid tumor such as melanoma, head and neck, liver or kidney cancer. The CDR3 spells CAISGTSGGFYNEQFF. In nucleotides, the CDR3 is TGTGCCATCAGTGGGACTAGCGGGGGATTCTACAATGAGCAGTTCTTC.